This passage covers 25 T cell receptor beta chains from one sample sequenced in a study of blood T cell repertoires in COVID-19. Sequenced by immunoSEQ multiplex PCR; TCRdb stores in-frame clones only, minus some. The table lists 47,000 or so clones, around 86% of them singletons. Sequenced material: peripheral blood. The receptors stem from an elderly woman with COVID-19, enrolled during active disease.

The gene calls are TRBV6-2 or TRBV6-3 and TRBJ2-5; D is perhaps TRBD2 (5 bases). The CDR3 loop spans 12 amino acids. Germline assignment: CDR1 MNHEY and CDR2 SVGEGT. Trimming left V 4 bases short and J 6 bases short, with 9 bases between. CDR3 residues: CASSSLGKTQYF. Written as DNA, the CDR3 is TGTGCCAGCAGTTCCCTCGGGAAGACCCAGTACTTC.

The rearrangement links TRBV5-1 to TRBJ2-5; unclear D gene. The CDR3 contains 14 residues. Germline assignment: CDR1 SGHRS and CDR2 YFSETQ. V lost 0 bases to trimming and J lost 5 bases, with 11 bases between them. The chain's CDR3 is CASSLGALSETQYF. DNA for the CDR3: TGCGCCAGCAGCTTGGGGGCGTTATCGGAGACCCAGTACTTC.

The gene calls are TRBV27 and TRBJ1-4; 9 positions agree with TRBD1. Trimming removed 5 bases from V and 8 bases from J; junction bases left unmatched: 9. Germline V gene data show CDR1 as MNHEY and CDR2 as SMNVEV (reference sequence). The CDR3 has 15 amino acids. CDR3: CASSAGTGYREKLFF. Here the CDR3 DNA reads TGTGCCAGCAGTGCCGGGACAGGGTATCGAGAAAAACTGTTTTTT.

V gene TRBV19 combines with J gene TRBJ2-7; 7 bases line up with TRBD2. With 4 bases clipped from V and 3 bases from J, the junction kept 3 bases outside the gene matches. Germline V gives CDR1 LNHDA, CDR2 SQIVND (reference sequence). CDR3 length equals 13 residues. In DNA, the CDR3 is TGTGCCAGTAGTACTAGCGGAGGCTACGAGCAGTACTTC. It is translated as CASSTSGGYEQYF.

The chain joins TRBV7-2 to TRBJ1-2, with 7 bases aligning to TRBD1. CDR1 is SGHTA, CDR2 FQGNSA, per germline. V was clipped by 5 bases and J by 0 bases; unmatched bases: 9. The CDR3 length is 16 residues. CDR3 in DNA: TGTGCCAGCAGCCCCGATTGGGACAGAGCTAACTATGGCTACACCTTC. As protein: CASSPDWDRANYGYTF.

The rearrangement joins TRBV14 to TRBJ2-5; possible D gene TRBD1, 6 bases. The CDR3 extends over 14 amino acids. Germline assignment: CDR1 SGHDN and CDR2 FVKESK. V dropped 4 bases and J dropped 7 bases, with 16 bases sitting between them. CDR3 sequence reads: CASSPGQPEVTQYF. Here the CDR3 DNA reads TGTGCCAGCAGCCCCGGACAGCCTGAGGTGACCCAGTACTTC.

This clone was counted once. The V gene is TRBV27, the J gene TRBJ2-1; TRBD2 matches at 10 bases. V lost 0 bases and J lost 5; bases outside the gene matches: 10. The germline CDR1 and CDR2 sequences are MNHEY and SMNVEV (reference sequence). There are 18 residues in the CDR3. The CDR3 nucleotides are TGTGCCAGCAGTTTATCGCCCAGGGCTAGCGGGAGACACAATGAGCAGTTCTTC. It specifies CASSLSPRASGRHNEQFF.

This sequence joins TRBV30 and TRBJ1-1; 10 positions match TRBD1. Germline V CDR1 and CDR2: GTSNPN, SVGIG (reference sequence). V lost 4 bases, J lost 4 bases, and 3 bases stayed unmatched. The length of the CDR3 is 13 residues. The CDR3 loop reads CAWTRTGGTEAFF. In DNA form, the CDR3 reads TGTGCCTGGACTCGGACAGGGGGCACTGAAGCTTTCTTT.

V gene TRBV5-4 combines with J gene TRBJ2-7, with 11 bases that match TRBD1. The CDR3 sequence is 16 residues long. Germline V gives CDR1 SGHNT, CDR2 YYREEE (reference sequence). The trim removed 0 bases at V and 1 base at J, leaving 3 bases unmatched. CDR3 nucleotide sequence: TGTGCCAGCAGCTTGGGGGGACAGGGGGGATCCTACGAGCAGTACTTC. Its translation: CASSLGGQGGSYEQYF.

This chain links TRBV7-2 with TRBJ2-1, with 8 nucleotides matching TRBD2. From germline, CDR1 is SGHTA and CDR2 FQGNSA. V lost 5 bases to trimming and J lost 2 bases; unmatched junction nucleotides: 5. The CDR3 runs 15 residues. The CDR3 region is CASSPGGPPYNEQFF. In nucleotides, the CDR3 is TGTGCCAGCAGCCCGGGAGGGCCTCCCTACAATGAGCAGTTCTTC.

J is TRBJ1-1 and V is TRBV19; 7 bases agree with TRBD1. Trimming cost V 6 bases and J 2 bases; bases outside gene matches: 6. CDR3 length: 14 residues. The V gene's germline CDR1 is LNHDA and CDR2 SQIVND (reference sequence). In nucleotides, the CDR3 is TGTGCCAGTAGCCAGGGGGTTAGAAACACTGAAGCTTTCTTT. Translating gives CASSQGVRNTEAFF.

This chain links TRBV27 with TRBJ2-3; no clear D gene. Germline loops: CDR1 MNHEY, CDR2 SMNVEV (reference sequence). The CDR3 is made up of 13 amino acids. The V end was cut by 0 bases, the J end by 9 bases, with 10 bases between. CDR3 nucleotide sequence: TGTGCCAGCAGTTTATCGGAGCGAGGCACGCAGTATTTT. This gives the protein CASSLSERGTQYF.

CDR3 amino acids: CASSKSSGTPNEQFF. DNA of the CDR3: TGTGCCAGCAGTAAATCTAGCGGCACCCCCAATGAGCAGTTCTTC. The J gene is TRBJ2-1, the V gene TRBV6-5; 7 bases are a match to TRBD2. The CDR3 is 15 amino acids. Looked up from germline, CDR1 is MNHEY and CDR2 is SVGAGI. After removal of 5 bases from V and 6 bases from J, the junction contained 10 bases not matched to a gene.

The genes are TRBV9 and TRBJ1-3, with 7 positions matching TRBD1. This CDR3 has 16 residues. Germline lookup yields CDR1 SGDLS and CDR2 YYNGEE. The J segment lost 4 bases and the V segment lost 3 bases, leaving 10 bases of the junction unmatched. CDR3 nucleotides: TGTGCCAGCAGCGGAAGAGACAGGGTAGCCGGAAACACCATATATTTT. Translated: CASSGRDRVAGNTIYF.

The rearrangement joins TRBV4-1 to TRBJ2-7; D is ambiguous. This CDR3 is 13 amino acids long. The V and J ends lost 0 bases and 0 bases respectively, with 3 bases between them. Germline CDR1 and CDR2: MGHRA and YSYEKL. In DNA, the CDR3 is TGCGCCAGCAGCCAAGACAGCTCCTACGAGCAGTACTTC. Translated: CASSQDSSYEQYF.

The chain joins TRBV3-1 (or the pseudogene TRBV3-2) to TRBJ2-2; the match to TRBD2 covers 13 bases. Trimming removed 3 bases from V and 4 bases from J; junction bases left unmatched: 5. Germline-derived CDR1 and CDR2 are LGHDT and YNNKEL (reference sequence). The CDR3 length is 17 residues. CDR3 sequence: CASSQTSGRTSTGELFF. The CDR3 DNA reads TGTGCCAGCAGCCAGACTAGCGGGAGGACGAGCACCGGGGAGCTGTTTTTT.

The chain recombines TRBV5-1 with TRBJ2-7; TRBD2 aligns across 7 bases. V shed 4 bases and J 4 bases; nucleotides not matched to a gene: 11. The CDR3 is made up of 15 amino acids. CDR1 SGHRS and CDR2 YFSETQ come from the germline V gene. CDR3 DNA sequence: TGCGCCAGCAGCCGCGATGTCGCGGGAGAATACGAGCAGTACTTC. Its protein product is CASSRDVAGEYEQYF.

This chain links TRBV9 with TRBJ2-2; 15 bases agree with TRBD2. The germline gives CDR1 SGDLS, CDR2 YYNGEE. This CDR3 region has 18 residues. Germline trimming cut 3 bases from V and 0 bases from J; bases unmatched to any gene: 3. The chain's CDR3 is CASSAGLAGGSNTGELFF. The CDR3 region has the DNA TGTGCCAGCAGCGCCGGACTAGCGGGAGGGTCGAACACCGGGGAGCTGTTTTTT.

J is TRBJ2-2 and V is TRBV6-5, with 7 nucleotides matching TRBD2. Germline-derived CDR1 and CDR2 are MNHEY and SVGAGI. Trimming cost V 6 bases and J 6 bases; bases outside gene matches: 10. The CDR3 extends over 15 amino acids. The CDR3 nucleotides read TGTGCCAGCAGCCGGCTAGCGGTGGTCGCCGGGGAGCTGTTTTTT. Translation gives CASSRLAVVAGELFF.

The rearrangement uses TRBV30 and TRBJ2-1; D is possibly TRBD2 (5 bases). The ends were cut back, 2 bases at V and 12 bases at J, with 14 bases in the middle. The germline CDR1 and CDR2 sequences are GTSNPN and SVGIG (reference sequence). This CDR3 spans 12 amino acids. The CDR3 loop is CAWSSWGEVQFF. Here the CDR3 DNA reads TGTGCCTGGAGTTCATGGGGAGAGGTGCAGTTCTTC.

This chain joins TRBV2 and TRBJ1-1; D is uncertain. The germline V and J ends were trimmed by 8 bases and 6 bases, with 10 bases remaining between them. CDR3 size: 11 residues. Germline V gives CDR1 SNHLY, CDR2 FYNNEI. DNA of the CDR3: TGTGCCAGCTTATTCAGTCCTGAAGCTTTCTTT. This translates into CASLFSPEAFF.

The V call is TRBV7-9, the J call TRBJ2-7; the D gene is possibly TRBD1 (6 bases). V gave up 5 bases and J gave up 3 bases, with 20 bases separating them. CDR3 length: 16 residues. Germline loops: CDR1 SEHNR, CDR2 FQNEAQ (reference sequence). The chain's CDR3 is CASSQEGQAVVYEQYF. The CDR3 DNA is TGTGCCAGCAGCCAAGAGGGACAAGCAGTAGTCTACGAGCAGTACTTC.

The chain combines TRBV19 with TRBJ1-5, with a tentative D call TRBD1 (5 bases). The V gene lost 5 bases and the J gene lost 2 bases, with 10 bases spanning the gap. The CDR3 loop spans 14 amino acids. Germline V gene data show CDR1 as LNHDA and CDR2 as SQIVND (reference sequence). As DNA, the CDR3 is TGTGCCAGTAGTCGACAGTGGGGCAATCAGCCCCAGCATTTT. It yields the protein CASSRQWGNQPQHF.

The chain couples TRBV15 to TRBJ2-2; D unresolved. Trimming took off 5 bases at V and 1 base at J, with 11 bases between the two ends. CDR1 and CDR2 from the germline V gene are LNHNV and YYDKDF (reference sequence). The CDR3 runs 15 residues. For the CDR3, the DNA is TGTGCCACCAGCCTGGCGGCCGTGAACACCGGGGAGCTGTTTTTT. Protein product: CATSLAAVNTGELFF.

This clone came up once. The chain has TRBV28 and TRBJ2-3; 10 bases are shared with TRBD2. Germline V CDR1 and CDR2: MDHEN, SYDVKM. The V gene end was trimmed by 6 bases and the J gene end by 0 bases; junction bases not matched to a gene: 0. This CDR3 is built from 14 residues. CDR3 protein: CASRLAGSTDTQYF. Here the CDR3 DNA reads TGTGCCAGCAGACTAGCGGGGAGCACAGATACGCAGTATTTT.